These T cell receptor beta chains were read from a single sample in a study of T-cell reconstitution after alpha-beta-depleted transplantation in children. TCRdb recomputed calls from the PCR reads with MiXCR, one row per CDR3 protein. The table shows approximately 510,000 distinct CDR3 sequences, with around 17% occurring only once. The specimen was PBMCs from the stem cell graft donor, collected from the stem cell graft. The source of these receptors is a human donor who donated a stem cell graft to a child with acute lymphoblastic leukemia. Both conserved end residues are part of each CDR3. D genes are given only for firm matches. The listing skips clone size in some rows; elsewhere it reads once, few, many or a size class.

cdr3_nt cdr3_aa j_call v_call d_call clone_size
TGTGCCAGCAGCCAAGAGGGGAAGGAAGCTTTCTTT CASSQEGKEAFF TRBJ1-1 TRBV4-2 . few
TGCGCCAGCAGCCAAGTAAGGGTGGGACTAAGAACCGGGGAGCTGTTTTTT CASSQVRVGLRTGELFF TRBJ2-2 TRBV4-1 TRBD2 few
TGCAGTGCTAGAGCAACAGTTTCAGGGCCCCAGCATTTT CSARATVSGPQHF TRBJ1-5 TRBV20-1 . few
TGTGCCAGCAGCAACAGGGGATCAAACACTGAAGCTTTCTTT CASSNRGSNTEAFF TRBJ1-1 TRBV12-3/TRBV12-4 TRBD1 many
TGTGCCAGCAGCTTCATGGGGACCGGGGAGCTGTTTTTT CASSFMGTGELFF TRBJ2-2 TRBV7-3 . few
TGTGCCAGCTCGGAGACAGGGGGCGCGGGCACTGAAGCTTTCTTT CASSETGGAGTEAFF TRBJ1-1 TRBV2 TRBD1 .
TGCGCCAGCAGCTGGCCGGGAGCTCAAGAGACCCAGTACTTC CASSWPGAQETQYF TRBJ2-5 TRBV5-1 . few
TGTGCCAGCAGCGTGAACGAATTTTCTAGCACAGATACGCAGTATTTT CASSVNEFSSTDTQYF TRBJ2-3 TRBV6-5 . few
TGTGCCAGCAGTTCTACCGAGACTCAAGAACTCTACAATGAGCAGTTCTTC CASSSTETQELYNEQFF TRBJ2-1 TRBV27 . many
TGCAGTGCTAGGGAAGGGACTAGCGGTAAAAATGAGCAGTTCTTC CSAREGTSGKNEQFF TRBJ2-1 TRBV20-1 TRBD2 .
TGCAGTGCTAGGGAGCAGGAGTACACTGAAGCTTTCTTT CSAREQEYTEAFF TRBJ1-1 TRBV20-1 . few
TGTGCCTGGATTTCCGGGACCAACTACAATGAGCAGTTCTTC CAWISGTNYNEQFF TRBJ2-1 TRBV30 . .
TGTGCCAGCAGCCCTTTTGGGGGTGACACTGAAGCTTCCTTT CASSPFGGDTEASF TRBJ1-1 TRBV12-3/TRBV12-4 . .
TGCAGTGCTAGAGGCCACTCCTACGAGCAGTACTTC CSARGHSYEQYF TRBJ2-7 TRBV20-1 . .
TGTGCCAGCAGCTTATTCGGGACAGACTTGGACGAGCAGTACTTC CASSLFGTDLDEQYF TRBJ2-7 TRBV7-8 TRBD1 .